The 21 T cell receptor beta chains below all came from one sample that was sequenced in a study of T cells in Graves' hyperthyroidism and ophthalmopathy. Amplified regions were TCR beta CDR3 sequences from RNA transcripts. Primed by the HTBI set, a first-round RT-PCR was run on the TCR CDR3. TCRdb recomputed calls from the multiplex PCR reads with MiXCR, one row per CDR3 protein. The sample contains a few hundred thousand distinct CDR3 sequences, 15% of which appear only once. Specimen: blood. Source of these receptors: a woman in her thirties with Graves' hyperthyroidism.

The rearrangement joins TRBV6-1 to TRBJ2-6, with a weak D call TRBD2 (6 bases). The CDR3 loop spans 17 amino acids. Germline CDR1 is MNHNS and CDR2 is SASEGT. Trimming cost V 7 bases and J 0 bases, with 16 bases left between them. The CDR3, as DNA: TGTGCCAGCAACCCACGCCCGGGGGACTCTGGGGCCAACGTCCTGACTTTC. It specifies CASNPRPGDSGANVLTF.

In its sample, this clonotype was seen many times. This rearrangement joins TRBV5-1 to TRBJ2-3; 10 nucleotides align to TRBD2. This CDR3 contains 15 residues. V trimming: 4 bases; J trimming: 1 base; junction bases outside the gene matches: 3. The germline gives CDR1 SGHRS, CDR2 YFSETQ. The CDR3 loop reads CASSIGTSGTDTQYF. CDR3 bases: TGCGCCAGCAGCATCGGGACTAGCGGCACAGATACGCAGTATTTT.

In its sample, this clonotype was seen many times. The CDR3: CASSPRQGQGREQYF. CDR3 sequence (DNA): TGTGCCAGCAGCCCCAGACAGGGCCAGGGGAGGGAGCAGTACTTC. This chain joins TRBV7-2 and TRBJ2-7; tentative D call: TRBD1 (7 bases). CDR1 is SGHTA and CDR2 is FQGNSA in the germline V gene. The CDR3 is 15 residues long. With 5 bases removed from V and 7 bases from J, the gap between germline ends came to 21 bases.

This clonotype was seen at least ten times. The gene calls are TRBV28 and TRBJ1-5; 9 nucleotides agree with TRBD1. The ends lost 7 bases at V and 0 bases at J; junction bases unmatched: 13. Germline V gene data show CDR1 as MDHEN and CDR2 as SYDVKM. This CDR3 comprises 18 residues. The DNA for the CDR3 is TGTGCCAGCAACCTACTACAGGGGGCCCGTAATAGCAATCAGCCCCAGCATTTT. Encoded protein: CASNLLQGARNSNQPQHF.

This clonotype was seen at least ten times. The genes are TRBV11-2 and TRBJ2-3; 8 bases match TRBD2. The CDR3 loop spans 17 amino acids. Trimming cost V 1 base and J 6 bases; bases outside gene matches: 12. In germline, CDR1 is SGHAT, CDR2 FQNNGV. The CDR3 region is CASSLGPSAGELDTQYF. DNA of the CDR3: TGTGCCAGCAGCTTAGGTCCATCAGCGGGAGAGTTGGATACGCAGTATTTT.

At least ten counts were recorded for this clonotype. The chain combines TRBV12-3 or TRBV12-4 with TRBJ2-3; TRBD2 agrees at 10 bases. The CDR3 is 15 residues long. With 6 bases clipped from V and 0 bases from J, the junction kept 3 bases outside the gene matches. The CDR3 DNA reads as TGTGCCAGCAGCCTTAGCGGGAGGAGCACAGATACGCAGTATTTT. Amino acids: CASSLSGRSTDTQYF.

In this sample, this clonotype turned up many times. DNA for the CDR3: TGTGCCAGCTCGTACCTGACAGAGAGTGAGCAGTTCTTC. Translating gives CASSYLTESEQFF. The chain links TRBV18 to TRBJ2-1; tentatively, D is TRBD1 (5 bases). The CDR3 is made up of 13 amino acids. Germline V gene lookup returns CDR1 KGHSH and CDR2 LQKENI. V shed 6 bases and J shed 9 bases, with 15 bases lying between them.

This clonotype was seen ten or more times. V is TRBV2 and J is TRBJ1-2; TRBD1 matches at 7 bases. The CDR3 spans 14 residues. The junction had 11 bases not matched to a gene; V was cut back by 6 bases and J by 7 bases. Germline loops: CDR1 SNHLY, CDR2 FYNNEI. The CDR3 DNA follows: TGTGCCAGCAGCAACGACAGGGAACCGAGTGGCTACACCTTC. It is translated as CASSNDREPSGYTF.

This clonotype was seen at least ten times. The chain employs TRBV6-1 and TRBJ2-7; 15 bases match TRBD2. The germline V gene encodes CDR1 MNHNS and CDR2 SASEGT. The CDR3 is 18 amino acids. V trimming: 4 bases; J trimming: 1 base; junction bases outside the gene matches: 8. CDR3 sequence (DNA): TGTGCCAGCAGTGGTTGGACTAGCGGGAGGGCCTTATCCTACGAGCAGTACTTC. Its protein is CASSGWTSGRALSYEQYF.

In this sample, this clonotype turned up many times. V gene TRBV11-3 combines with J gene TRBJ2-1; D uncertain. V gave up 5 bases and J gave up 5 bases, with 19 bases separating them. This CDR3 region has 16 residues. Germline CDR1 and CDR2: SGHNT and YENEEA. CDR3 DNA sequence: TGTGCCAGCAGCCTTAGCACCCGACCGCTCGACAATGAGCAGTTCTTC. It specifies CASSLSTRPLDNEQFF.

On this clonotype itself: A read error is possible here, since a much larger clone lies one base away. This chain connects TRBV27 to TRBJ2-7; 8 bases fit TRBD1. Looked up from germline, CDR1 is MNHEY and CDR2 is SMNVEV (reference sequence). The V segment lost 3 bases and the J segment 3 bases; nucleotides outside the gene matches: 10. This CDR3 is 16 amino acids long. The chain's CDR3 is CASSFYPVQGDYEQYF. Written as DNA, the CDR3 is TGTGCCAGCAGTTTCTACCCCGTACAGGGGGACTACGAGCAGTACTTC.

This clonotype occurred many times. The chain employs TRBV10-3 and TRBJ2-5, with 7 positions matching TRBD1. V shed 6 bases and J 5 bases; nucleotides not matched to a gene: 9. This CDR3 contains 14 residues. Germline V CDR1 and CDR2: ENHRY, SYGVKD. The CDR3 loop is CAIRSTGNGETQYF. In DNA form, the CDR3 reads TGTGCCATCAGGTCGACAGGGAATGGGGAGACCCAGTACTTC.

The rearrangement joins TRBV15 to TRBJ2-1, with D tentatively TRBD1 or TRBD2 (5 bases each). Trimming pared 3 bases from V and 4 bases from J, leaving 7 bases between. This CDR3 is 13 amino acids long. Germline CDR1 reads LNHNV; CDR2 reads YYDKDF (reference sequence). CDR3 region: CATSSGAYNEQFF. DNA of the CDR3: TGTGCCACCAGCAGCGGGGCATACAATGAGCAGTTCTTC.

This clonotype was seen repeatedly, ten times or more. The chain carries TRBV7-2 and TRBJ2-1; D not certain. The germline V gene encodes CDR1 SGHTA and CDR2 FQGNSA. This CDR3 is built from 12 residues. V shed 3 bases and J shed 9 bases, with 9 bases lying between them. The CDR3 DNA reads TGTGCCAGCAGCTTGATACCGGGTGAGCAGTTCTTC. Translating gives CASSLIPGEQFF.

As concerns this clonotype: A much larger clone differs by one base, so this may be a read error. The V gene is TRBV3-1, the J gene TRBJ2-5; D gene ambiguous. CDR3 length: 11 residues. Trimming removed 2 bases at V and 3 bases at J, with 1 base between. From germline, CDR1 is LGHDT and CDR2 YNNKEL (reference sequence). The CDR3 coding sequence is TGTGCCAGCAGCCAAAAAGAGACCCAGTACTTC. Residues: CASSQKETQYF.

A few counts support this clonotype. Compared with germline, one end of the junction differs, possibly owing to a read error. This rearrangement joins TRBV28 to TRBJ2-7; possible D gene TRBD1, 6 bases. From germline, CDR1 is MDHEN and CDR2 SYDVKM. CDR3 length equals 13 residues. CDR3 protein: CASTPPGHYGQYF. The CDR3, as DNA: TGTGCCAGCACCCCCCCGGGACACTACGGGCAGTACTTC. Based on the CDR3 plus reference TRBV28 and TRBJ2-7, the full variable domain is DVKVTQSSRYLVKRTGEKVFLECVQDMDHENMFWYRQDPGLGLRLIYFSYDVKMKEKGDIPEGYSVSREKKERFSLILESASTNQTSMYLCASTPPGHYGQYFGPGTRLTVT.

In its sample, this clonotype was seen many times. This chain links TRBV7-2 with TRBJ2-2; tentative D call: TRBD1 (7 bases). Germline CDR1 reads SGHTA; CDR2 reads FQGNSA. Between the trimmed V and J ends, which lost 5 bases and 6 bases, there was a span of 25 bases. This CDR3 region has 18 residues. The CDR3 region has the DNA TGTGCCAGCAGCCCACAGCTTGGGGCAGGGGGGTTCGCCGGGGAGCTGTTTTTT. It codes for CASSPQLGAGGFAGELFF.

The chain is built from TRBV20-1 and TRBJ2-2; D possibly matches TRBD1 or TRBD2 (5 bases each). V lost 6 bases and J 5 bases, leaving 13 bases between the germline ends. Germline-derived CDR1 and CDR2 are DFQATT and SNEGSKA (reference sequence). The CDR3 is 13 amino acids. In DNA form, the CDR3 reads TGCAGTGCAGATAGAGGGGCAACCGGGGAGCTGTTTTTT. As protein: CSADRGATGELFF.

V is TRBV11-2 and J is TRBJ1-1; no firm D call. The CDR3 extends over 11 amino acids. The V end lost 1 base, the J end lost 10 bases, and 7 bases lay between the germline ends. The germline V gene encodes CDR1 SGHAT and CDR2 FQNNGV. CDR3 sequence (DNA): TGTGCCAGCAGCTTAGCCAGAGGAGCTTTCTTT. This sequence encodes CASSLARGAFF.

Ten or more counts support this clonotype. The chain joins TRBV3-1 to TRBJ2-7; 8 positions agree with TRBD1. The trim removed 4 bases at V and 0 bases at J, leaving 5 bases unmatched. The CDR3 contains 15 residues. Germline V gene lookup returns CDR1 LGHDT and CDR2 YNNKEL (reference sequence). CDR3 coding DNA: TGTGCCAGCAGCCGAGCACAGGGGGGCTCCTACGAGCAGTACTTC. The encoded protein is CASSRAQGGSYEQYF.

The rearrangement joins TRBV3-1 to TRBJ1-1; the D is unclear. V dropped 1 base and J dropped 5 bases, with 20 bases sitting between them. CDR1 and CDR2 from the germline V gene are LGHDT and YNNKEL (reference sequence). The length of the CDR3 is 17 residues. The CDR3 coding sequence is TGTGCCAGCAGCCAAGGGTACCGACTGAGGGTTGGAACTGAAGCTTTCTTT. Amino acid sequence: CASSQGYRLRVGTEAFF.